This T cell receptor (beta chain) originates from a study of blood T cell repertoires in COVID-19. This clone appeared once. TCRdb's table, derived via immunoSEQ multiplex PCR, lists solely in-frame clones and lacks some. This table has roughly 260,000 clones, around four fifths appearing once. The CDR3 has 14 amino acids. Germline values: CDR1 MRHNA, CDR2 SNTAGT. Trimming cost V 10 bases and J 6 bases, with 22 bases left between them. This receptor was identified in a middle-aged woman who had been exposed to COVID-19. The gene calls are TRBV6-4 and TRBJ2-7, with D possibly being TRBD2 (5 bases). The sample taken for sequencing was PBMCs or T cells enriched from blood (not recorded which). CDR3 DNA: TGTGCCACCAAAGAGATCATACTAGATCTCGAGCAGTACTTC. It specifies CATKEIILDLEQYF.